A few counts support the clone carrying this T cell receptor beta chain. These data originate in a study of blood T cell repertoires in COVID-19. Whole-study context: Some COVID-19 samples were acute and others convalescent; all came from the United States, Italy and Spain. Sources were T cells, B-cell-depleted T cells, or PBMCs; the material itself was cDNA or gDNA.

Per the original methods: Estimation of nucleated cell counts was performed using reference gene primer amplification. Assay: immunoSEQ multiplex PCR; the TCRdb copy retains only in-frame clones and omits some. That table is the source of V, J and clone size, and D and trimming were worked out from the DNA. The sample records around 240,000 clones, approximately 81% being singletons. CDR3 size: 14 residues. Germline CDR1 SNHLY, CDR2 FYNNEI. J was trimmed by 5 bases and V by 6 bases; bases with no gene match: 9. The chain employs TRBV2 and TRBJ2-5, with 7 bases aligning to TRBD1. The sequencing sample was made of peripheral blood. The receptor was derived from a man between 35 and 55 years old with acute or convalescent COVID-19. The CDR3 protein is CASRTGPAFETQYF. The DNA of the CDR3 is TGTGCCAGCAGGACAGGGCCGGCATTCGAGACCCAGTACTTC.